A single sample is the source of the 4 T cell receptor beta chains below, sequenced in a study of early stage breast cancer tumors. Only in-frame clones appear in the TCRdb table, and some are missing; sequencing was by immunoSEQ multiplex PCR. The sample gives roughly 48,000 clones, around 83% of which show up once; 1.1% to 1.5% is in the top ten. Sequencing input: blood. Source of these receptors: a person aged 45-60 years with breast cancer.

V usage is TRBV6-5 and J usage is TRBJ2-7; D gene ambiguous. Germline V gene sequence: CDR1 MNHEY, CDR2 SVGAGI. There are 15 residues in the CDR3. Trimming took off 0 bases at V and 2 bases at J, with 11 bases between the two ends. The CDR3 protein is CASSYSFNVAYEQYF. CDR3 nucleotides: TGTGCCAGCAGTTACTCGTTTAACGTAGCCTACGAGCAGTACTTC.

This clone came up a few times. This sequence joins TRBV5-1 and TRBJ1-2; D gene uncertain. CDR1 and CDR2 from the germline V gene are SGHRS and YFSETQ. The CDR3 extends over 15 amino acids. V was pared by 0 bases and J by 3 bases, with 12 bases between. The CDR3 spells CASSLESASHYGYTF. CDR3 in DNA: TGCGCCAGCAGCTTGGAATCAGCTTCCCACTATGGCTACACCTTC. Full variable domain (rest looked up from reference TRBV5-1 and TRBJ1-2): KAGVTQTPRYLIKTRGQQVTLSCSPISGHRSVSWYQQTPGQGLQFLFEYFSETQRNKGNFPGRFSGRQFSNSRSEMNVSTLELGDSALYLCASSLESASHYGYTFGSGTRLTVV.

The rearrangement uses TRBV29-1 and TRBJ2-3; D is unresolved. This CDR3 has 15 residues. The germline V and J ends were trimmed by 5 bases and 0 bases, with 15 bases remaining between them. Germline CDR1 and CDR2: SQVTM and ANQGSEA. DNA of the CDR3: TGCAGCGTTACTGACGAAGTGACTAGCACAGATACGCAGTATTTT. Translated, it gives CSVTDEVTSTDTQYF.

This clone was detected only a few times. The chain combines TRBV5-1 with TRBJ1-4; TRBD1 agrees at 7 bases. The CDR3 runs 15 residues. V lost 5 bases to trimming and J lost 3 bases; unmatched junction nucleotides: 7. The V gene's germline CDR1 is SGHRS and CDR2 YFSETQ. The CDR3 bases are TGCGCCAGCAGACCTTGGGGACAGCCTAATGAAAAACTGTTTTTT. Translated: CASRPWGQPNEKLFF.